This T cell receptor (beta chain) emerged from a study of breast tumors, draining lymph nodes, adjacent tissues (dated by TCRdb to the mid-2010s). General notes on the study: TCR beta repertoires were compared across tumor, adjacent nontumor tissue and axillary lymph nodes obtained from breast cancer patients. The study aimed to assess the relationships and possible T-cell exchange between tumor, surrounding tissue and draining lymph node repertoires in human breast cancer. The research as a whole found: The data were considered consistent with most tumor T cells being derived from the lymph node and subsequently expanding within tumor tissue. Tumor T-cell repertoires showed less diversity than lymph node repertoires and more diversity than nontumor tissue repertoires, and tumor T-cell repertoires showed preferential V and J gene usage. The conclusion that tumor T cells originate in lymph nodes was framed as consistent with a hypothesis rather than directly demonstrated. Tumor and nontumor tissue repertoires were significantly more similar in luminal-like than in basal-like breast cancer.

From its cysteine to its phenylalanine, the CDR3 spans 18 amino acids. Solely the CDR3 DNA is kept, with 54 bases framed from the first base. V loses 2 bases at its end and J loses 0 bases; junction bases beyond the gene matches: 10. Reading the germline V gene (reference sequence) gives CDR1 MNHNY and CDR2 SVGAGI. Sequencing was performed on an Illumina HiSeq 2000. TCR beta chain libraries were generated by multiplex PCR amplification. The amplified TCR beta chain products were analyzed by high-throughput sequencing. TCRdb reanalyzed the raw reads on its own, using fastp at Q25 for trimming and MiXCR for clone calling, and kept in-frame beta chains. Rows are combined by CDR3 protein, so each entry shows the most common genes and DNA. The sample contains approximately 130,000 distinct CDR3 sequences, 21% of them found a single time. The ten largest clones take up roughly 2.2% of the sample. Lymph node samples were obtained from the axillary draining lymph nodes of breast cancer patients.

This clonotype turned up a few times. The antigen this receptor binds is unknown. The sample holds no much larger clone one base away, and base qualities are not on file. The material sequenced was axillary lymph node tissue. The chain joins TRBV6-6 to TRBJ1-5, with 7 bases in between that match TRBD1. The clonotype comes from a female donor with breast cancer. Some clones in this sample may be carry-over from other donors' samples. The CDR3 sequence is CASSYTTGQPYSNQPQHF. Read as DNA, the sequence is TGTGCCAGCAGTTACACCACGGGACAGCCTTATAGCAATCAGCCCCAGCATTTT.